The 14 T cell receptor beta chains reported below all come from one sample, sequenced in a study of yellow fever vaccine responses in identical twins. A single record per CDR3 protein comes from TCRdb applying MiXCR to the RT-PCR reads. Of 35,000 or so distinct CDR3 sequences listed, 50% to 65% are singletons. Sequences were derived from T cells from blood (PBMCs), unsorted or a sorted subset (not recorded which), sampled before or after yellow fever vaccination (not recorded which). The receptors derive from a woman under 30 who received the yellow fever vaccine.

The chain combines TRBV20-1 with TRBJ2-3; no reliable D call. Germline V lookup: CDR1 DFQATT, CDR2 SNEGSKA (reference sequence). Trimming took off 0 bases at V and 2 bases at J, with 15 bases between the two ends. The length of the CDR3 is 16 residues. The CDR3 protein is CSARDKGYLITDTQYF. The CDR3 nucleotides are TGCAGTGCTAGAGATAAGGGTTATCTCATCACAGATACGCAGTATTTT.

The chain uses TRBV29-1 and TRBJ2-3, with D unresolved. The CDR3 length is 14 residues. The V and J ends lost 7 bases and 2 bases respectively, with 16 bases between them. Germline CDR1 is SQVTM and CDR2 is ANQGSEA. CDR3 sequence (DNA): TGCAGCGGCCAGACTCAACCCTACACAGATACGCAGTATTTT. It translates to CSGQTQPYTDTQYF.

The chain couples TRBV12-3 or TRBV12-4 to TRBJ2-7; D is unclear. Trimming took off 1 base at V and 0 bases at J, with 4 bases between the two ends. CDR3 length: 13 amino acids. Here the CDR3 reads CASSLGASYEQYF. In nucleotides, the CDR3 is TGTGCCAGCAGTTTAGGCGCCTCCTACGAGCAGTACTTC.

V gene TRBV18 combines with J gene TRBJ2-3, with D possibly being TRBD1 (6 bases). V shed 3 bases and J shed 0 bases, with 10 bases lying between them. Looked up from germline, CDR1 is KGHSH and CDR2 is LQKENI. This CDR3 spans 15 amino acids. Here the CDR3 reads CASSPSGTSTDTQYF. CDR3 nucleotides: TGTGCCAGCTCACCCTCCGGGACAAGCACAGATACGCAGTATTTT.

This clonotype was seen only a few times. The J gene is TRBJ2-5, the V gene TRBV18; D gene uncertain. This CDR3 contains 16 residues. The ends were cut back, 0 bases at V and 2 bases at J, with 13 bases in the middle. Germline V CDR1 and CDR2: KGHSH, LQKENI. CDR3 residues: CASSPPNRLLQETQYF. DNA of the CDR3: TGTGCCAGCTCACCACCGAACAGACTCTTACAAGAGACCCAGTACTTC.

This clonotype was counted a few times. The CDR3 DNA follows: TGTGCCAGCAGAGGACAGGGCTACAATGAGCAGTTCTTC. Residues: CASRGQGYNEQFF. This rearrangement joins TRBV14 to TRBJ2-1; 8 bases are a match to TRBD1. The CDR3 loop spans 13 amino acids. The germline CDR1 and CDR2 sequences are SGHDN and FVKESK. Trimming removed 6 bases from V and 3 bases from J; junction bases left unmatched: 1.

The V call is TRBV2, the J call TRBJ2-2, with D possibly being TRBD1 or TRBD2 (5 bases each). Germline loops: CDR1 SNHLY, CDR2 FYNNEI. This CDR3 has 16 amino acids. V lost 4 bases, J lost 5 bases, and 17 bases lay in between. CDR3 loop: CASSVPRGEGTGELFF. The CDR3 nucleotides read TGTGCCAGCAGTGTCCCCCGGGGCGAAGGGACCGGGGAGCTGTTTTTT.

The V call is TRBV5-6, the J call TRBJ2-1; D gene unclear. Germline-derived CDR1 and CDR2 are SGHDT and YYEEEE. This CDR3 contains 15 residues. Trimming cost V 0 bases and J 3 bases, with 10 bases left between them. The DNA of the CDR3 is TGTGCCAGCAGCTTGGGGGCAGGAAACTACAATGAGCAGTTCTTC. Its translation is CASSLGAGNYNEQFF.

The V call is TRBV29-1, the J call TRBJ1-2; 8 bases are a match to TRBD1. Looked up from germline, CDR1 is SQVTM and CDR2 is ANQGSEA. J was trimmed by 0 bases and V by 5 bases; bases with no gene match: 8. The CDR3 loop spans 15 amino acids. The CDR3 sequence: CSVYGTGQANYGYTF. Here the CDR3 DNA reads TGCAGCGTTTACGGGACAGGCCAAGCTAACTATGGCTACACCTTC. Full variable domain (outside the CDR3, taken from reference TRBV29-1 and TRBJ1-2): SAVISQKPSRDICQRGTSLTIQCQVDSQVTMMFWYRQQPGQSLTLIATANQGSEATYESGFVIDKFPISRPNLTFSTLTVSNMSPEDSSIYLCSVYGTGQANYGYTFGSGTRLTVV.

The chain couples TRBV15 to TRBJ1-3; D unresolved. Trimming pared 1 base from V and 1 base from J, leaving 11 bases between. The germline V gene encodes CDR1 LNHNV and CDR2 YYDKDF (reference sequence). The CDR3 loop spans 16 amino acids. CDR3 sequence (DNA): TGTGCCACCAGCAGAGGTGGACCAGTATCTGGAAACACCATATATTTT. This codes for CATSRGGPVSGNTIYF.

The chain joins TRBV20-1 to TRBJ1-1; possible D gene TRBD1, 5 bases. Germline CDR1 is DFQATT and CDR2 is SNEGSKA (reference sequence). Trimming stripped 8 bases from V and 2 bases from J, with 12 bases between. The CDR3 is made up of 12 amino acids. Here the CDR3 DNA reads TGCAGTTTGGGACTCCTTAACACTGAAGCTTTCTTT. This translates into CSLGLLNTEAFF.

This chain links TRBV7-3 with TRBJ2-3; no clear D gene. Germline V gene sequence: CDR1 SGHTA, CDR2 FQGTGA. V shed 5 bases and J shed 0 bases, with 12 bases lying between them. The CDR3 runs 15 residues. DNA for the CDR3: TGTGCCAGCAGCCCTGGGGTGGGTAGCACAGATACGCAGTATTTT. It codes for CASSPGVGSTDTQYF. The full variable domain, in which reference TRBV7-3 and TRBJ2-3 provide the parts outside the CDR3, is GAGVSQTPSNKVTEKGKYVELRCDPISGHTALYWYRQSLGQGPEFLIYFQGTGAADDSGLPNDRFFAVRPEGSVSTLKIQRTERGDSAVYLCASSPGVGSTDTQYFGPGTRLTVL.

In this sample, this clonotype turned up a few times. This sequence joins TRBV2 and TRBJ2-3; 11 nucleotides agree with TRBD2. Germline trimming cut 7 bases from V and 2 bases from J; bases unmatched to any gene: 5. Germline assignment: CDR1 SNHLY and CDR2 FYNNEI. The CDR3 is 15 residues long. Written as DNA, the CDR3 is TGTGCCAGCAAGACTAGCGGGAAAAACACAGATACGCAGTATTTT. Encoded protein: CASKTSGKNTDTQYF.

V and J are TRBV11-1 and TRBJ1-4, with 9 nucleotides matching TRBD1. The CDR3 covers 14 residues. With 5 bases clipped from V and 5 bases from J, the junction kept 3 bases outside the gene matches. Germline loops: CDR1 SGHAT, CDR2 FQDESV (reference sequence). CDR3 amino acids: CASSPGTGNEKLFF. The CDR3, as DNA: TGTGCCAGCAGCCCCGGGACAGGGAATGAAAAACTGTTTTTT.